Sequencing of this T cell receptor beta chain was carried out in a study of OX40 agonist ivuxolimab in advanced cancers. About the study: Of mixed ages from about 23 to 79 and averaging roughly 66 years, the group was more than 65% male. A history of anti-PD-1, anti-PD-L1 or anti-CTLA-4 therapy was acceptable, and about 37% had some.

With respect to this clone: The antigen is not known.

Notes on the study in general: By week 6 at 0.1 to 3.0 mg/kg, blood CD4+ and CD8+ T cells had expanded clonally.

Assay used: immunoSEQ multiplex PCR; TCRdb lists only in-frame clones, some missing. There are fewer than 75,000 clones in the sample; 85% to 90% occur only once, and 3.5% to 5% lies in the top ten. The ends were cut back, 2 bases at V and 5 bases at J, with 7 bases in the middle. The germline gives CDR1 MDHEN, CDR2 SYDVKM. CDR3 length equals 12 residues. Sequenced here: CD4+ or CD8+ T cells sorted from blood, sampled in a trial of the OX40 agonist ivuxolimab. The source is an adult with an advanced solid tumor such as melanoma, head and neck, liver or kidney cancer. The chain has TRBV28 and TRBJ2-7; TRBD2 might be the D (6 bases). Here the CDR3 DNA reads TGTGCCAGCAGTTTAGCGGGGAACGAGCAGTACTTC. Protein: CASSLAGNEQYF.